This T cell receptor beta chain was recorded in a study of OX40 agonist ivuxolimab in advanced cancers. Trimming cost V 4 bases and J 4 bases, with 19 bases left between them. This CDR3 has 16 amino acids. Germline V gene data show CDR1 as LNHDA and CDR2 as SQIVND (reference sequence). The protocol was immunoSEQ multiplex PCR, while the TCRdb copy is restricted to in-frame clones and leaves out a portion. The table lists some 99,000 clones, roughly 87% of them singletons. Overall study findings and caveats: The study observed clonal expansion of CD4+ and CD8+ blood T cells by week 6 at 0.1 to 3.0 mg/kg.

Turning to this clone: Antigen specificity is unknown.

The chain couples TRBV19 to TRBJ1-2; tentative D call: TRBD1 (6 bases). Material: CD4+ or CD8+ T cells sorted from blood, obtained in a trial of the OX40 agonist ivuxolimab. This clonotype was sampled from an adult with an advanced solid tumor such as melanoma, head and neck, liver or kidney cancer. CDR3 in DNA: TGTGCCAGTAGTACCTGGACAGACTATCCCACCTATGGCTACACCTTC. It codes for CASSTWTDYPTYGYTF.